One sample yielded the 20 T cell receptor beta chains listed below, sequenced in a study of blood T cell repertoires in COVID-19. The table came from immunoSEQ multiplex PCR; TCRdb's copy has only in-frame clones and leaves some out. The sample contains roughly 190,000 clones, approximately 90% of which appear only once. The sequenced material came from PBMCs or T cells enriched from blood (not recorded which). The receptors here all came from a woman in her 30s who had recovered from COVID-19.

This clone came up a few times. The V call is TRBV10-3, the J call TRBJ1-4; the D is unclear. The V gene lost 0 bases and the J gene lost 4 bases, with 9 bases spanning the gap. Germline CDR1 and CDR2: ENHRY and SYGVKD. There are 15 residues in the CDR3. As DNA, the CDR3 is TGTGCCATCAGTGAGTCTGCGGCAAATAATGAAAAACTGTTTTTT. Its translation: CAISESAANNEKLFF.

The rearrangement links TRBV6-5 to TRBJ2-2; D possibly corresponds to TRBD2 (5 bases). The CDR3 spans 15 residues. In germline, CDR1 is MNHEY, CDR2 SVGAGI. Trimming stripped 0 bases from V and 5 bases from J, with 10 bases between. The CDR3: CASSYSFRETGELFF. The CDR3 DNA reads TGTGCCAGCAGTTACTCCTTCCGGGAAACCGGGGAGCTGTTTTTT.

The chain uses TRBV21-1 and TRBJ2-6; no check of the table's D call, TRBD2, against the DNA was made. TRBV21-1 is a pseudogene segment. The length of the CDR3 is 22 residues. This chain's CDR3 is CASSNGPWGREGPLCRANVLTF. The CDR3 DNA follows: TGTGCCAGCAGCAACGGGCCGTGGGGGCGGGAGGGTCCCCTCTGTAGGGCCAACGTCCTGACTTTC.

This clone was seen just once. The gene calls are TRBV10-2 and TRBJ2-2, with 8 bases lining up with TRBD2. Germline trimming cut 7 bases from V and 0 bases from J; bases unmatched to any gene: 4. This CDR3 comprises 15 residues. Germline CDR1 WSHSY, CDR2 SAAADI. CDR3 sequence (DNA): TGCGCCAGCACCGGAGCGGGAGCGAACACCGGGGAGCTGTTTTTT. Translating gives CASTGAGANTGELFF.

V is TRBV7-6 and J is TRBJ1-1, with unresolved D. Germline CDR1 is SGHVS and CDR2 is FNYEAQ. Trimming took 5 bases from V and 3 from J, leaving 13 bases between them. There are 14 residues in the CDR3. The DNA of the CDR3 is TGTGCCAGCAGCCTTGAGGGAGAATACACTGAAGCTTTCTTT. Residues: CASSLEGEYTEAFF.

This clone appeared once. The rearrangement joins TRBV12-3 or TRBV12-4 to TRBJ1-1, with a weak D call TRBD1 (6 bases). Trimming left V 6 bases short and J 0 bases short, with 8 bases between. This CDR3 region has 13 residues. The DNA of the CDR3 is TGTGCCAGCAGGGACAGCATGAACACTGAAGCTTTCTTT. Protein product: CASRDSMNTEAFF.

The gene calls are TRBV7-9 and TRBJ1-2; a possible D gene is TRBD1 (6 bases). V was shortened by 5 bases and J by 2 bases, with 15 bases between the two germline ends. Per the germline V gene, CDR1 is SEHNR and CDR2 is FQNEAQ (reference sequence). The CDR3 has 15 amino acids. CDR3 protein: CASSLSAGENYGYTF. CDR3 coding DNA: TGTGCCAGCAGCCTGTCGGCAGGGGAGAACTATGGCTACACCTTC. The full variable domain, rest sourced from reference TRBV7-9 and TRBJ1-2, is DTGVSQNPRHKITKRGQNVTFRCDPISEHNRLYWYRQTLGQGPEFLTYFQNEAQLEKSRLLSDRFSAERPKGSFSTLEIQRTEQGDSAMYLCASSLSAGENYGYTFGSGTRLTVV.

J is TRBJ1-1 and V is TRBV7-9, with TRBD1 matching over 8 bases. The CDR3 length is 16 residues. The ends lost 3 bases at V and 6 bases at J; junction bases unmatched: 12. Germline CDR1 and CDR2: SEHNR and FQNEAQ (reference sequence). CDR3 in DNA: TGTGCCAGCAGCTTCCCTGCAGGGGGCTATCATGCTGAAGCTTTCTTT. This codes for CASSFPAGGYHAEAFF.

J is TRBJ1-1 and V is TRBV27; 8 nucleotides match TRBD1. From germline, CDR1 is MNHEY and CDR2 SMNVEV (reference sequence). The length of the CDR3 is 18 residues. With 0 bases clipped from V and 1 base from J, the junction kept 10 bases outside the gene matches. CDR3 amino acids: CASSLSAGGAGGNTEAFF. DNA for the CDR3: TGTGCCAGCAGTTTATCCGCAGGGGGCGCCGGGGGGAACACTGAAGCTTTCTTT.

The rearrangement joins TRBV27 to TRBJ2-7, with TRBD1 identical over 7 bases. Germline V gene sequence: CDR1 MNHEY, CDR2 SMNVEV (reference sequence). The CDR3 totals 14 residues. J lost 2 bases, V lost 5 bases, and 6 bases had no gene match. The CDR3 DNA is TGTGCCAGCAGTATCGACAGGGAAGCCTACGAGCAGTACTTC. This encodes CASSIDREAYEQYF.

The chain joins TRBV7-2 to TRBJ2-1; TRBD2 matches 10 bases. The CDR3 contains 14 residues. The germline gives CDR1 SGHTA, CDR2 FQGNSA. V lost 4 bases to trimming and J lost 8 bases; unmatched junction nucleotides: 5. CDR3 in amino acids: CASSSPTSGHEQFF. The CDR3, as DNA: TGTGCCAGCAGCTCACCGACTAGCGGGCATGAGCAGTTCTTC.

The CDR3 nucleotides read TGTGCCAGCAGCGGCAGGGGGGCTTATTCACCCCTCCACTTT. It encodes CASSGRGAYSPLHF. This chain links TRBV9 with TRBJ1-6; 7 bases align to TRBD1. J lost 8 bases, V lost 3 bases, and 5 bases had no gene match. This CDR3 comprises 14 residues. Germline V gives CDR1 SGDLS, CDR2 YYNGEE.

The rearrangement uses TRBV18 and TRBJ1-5; 7 positions agree with TRBD1. This CDR3 is 13 amino acids long. J lost 4 bases, V lost 5 bases, and 2 bases had no gene match. Germline lookup yields CDR1 KGHSH and CDR2 LQKENI. The CDR3 nucleotides are TGTGCCAGCTCAAAGGGGGCAAATCAGCCCCAGCATTTT. Translating it yields CASSKGANQPQHF.

The rearrangement links TRBV5-1 to TRBJ2-2; D gene unclear. Trimming shortened V by 4 bases and J by 2 bases, and 12 bases separated the two germline ends. The CDR3 extends over 15 amino acids. Germline-derived CDR1 and CDR2 are SGHRS and YFSETQ. The CDR3 is CASSPDKVNTGELFF. The CDR3 DNA reads as TGCGCCAGCAGCCCCGACAAAGTCAACACCGGGGAGCTGTTTTTT.

The chain links TRBV12-3 or TRBV12-4 to TRBJ2-7, with a weak D call TRBD2 (6 bases). The V end lost 3 bases, the J end lost 7 bases, and 13 bases lay between the germline ends. The CDR3 covers 13 residues. The CDR3 DNA sequence: TGTGCCAGCAGTTTCGGCGGGGAGACAGAGCAGTACTTC. Protein sequence: CASSFGGETEQYF.

This chain joins TRBV6-2 or TRBV6-3 and TRBJ1-1; D is uncertain. CDR1 is MNHEY, CDR2 SVGEGT, per germline. With 6 bases removed from V and 11 bases from J, the gap between germline ends came to 13 bases. The CDR3 runs to 11 residues. The CDR3 region has the DNA TGTGCCAGCAGCTCGGGCCGGGGTGCTTTCTTT. Translating it yields CASSSGRGAFF.

This clone was found once. V and J are TRBV10-2 and TRBJ1-4; D is uncertain. This CDR3 comprises 10 residues. Germline V gene lookup returns CDR1 WSHSY and CDR2 SAAADI. Trimming shortened V by 10 bases and J by 5 bases, and 5 bases separated the two germline ends. CDR3 region: CATGNEKLFF. Written as DNA, the CDR3 is TGCGCCACGGGGAATGAAAAACTGTTTTTT.

This clone was seen only a few times. The chain uses TRBV5-6 and TRBJ2-7; 13 nucleotides line up with TRBD2. V lost 4 bases, J lost 4 bases, and 5 bases stayed unmatched. CDR3 size: 15 residues. Germline CDR1 reads SGHDT; CDR2 reads YYEEEE. The CDR3 region has the DNA TGTGCCAGCAGCCCGGGACTAGCGGGATCGTACGAGCAGTACTTC. This translates into CASSPGLAGSYEQYF.

This clone has a single count. The V and J genes are TRBV18 and TRBJ2-1; TRBD1 is a possible D gene (6 bases). Germline loops: CDR1 KGHSH, CDR2 LQKENI. Trimming took 8 bases from V and 8 from J, leaving 16 bases between them. This CDR3 has 13 amino acids. CDR3 coding DNA: TGTGCCAGCCCCAGCCAGGGGAACGATGAGCAGTTCTTC. Its translation: CASPSQGNDEQFF. Full variable domain (missing parts from reference TRBV18 and TRBJ2-1): NAGVMQNPRHLVRRRGQEARLRCSPMKGHSHVYWYRQLPEEGLKFMVYLQKENIIDESGMPKERFSAEFPKEGPSILRIQQVVRGDSAAYFCASPSQGNDEQFFGPGTRLTVL.

The V gene is TRBV27, the J gene TRBJ1-2; 7 nucleotides agree with TRBD1. This CDR3 comprises 12 residues. Germline assignment: CDR1 MNHEY and CDR2 SMNVEV (reference sequence). J was trimmed by 8 bases and V by 5 bases; bases with no gene match: 5. The CDR3 reads CASSRQGIGYTF. The CDR3 bases are TGTGCCAGCAGTAGACAGGGTATAGGCTACACCTTC.